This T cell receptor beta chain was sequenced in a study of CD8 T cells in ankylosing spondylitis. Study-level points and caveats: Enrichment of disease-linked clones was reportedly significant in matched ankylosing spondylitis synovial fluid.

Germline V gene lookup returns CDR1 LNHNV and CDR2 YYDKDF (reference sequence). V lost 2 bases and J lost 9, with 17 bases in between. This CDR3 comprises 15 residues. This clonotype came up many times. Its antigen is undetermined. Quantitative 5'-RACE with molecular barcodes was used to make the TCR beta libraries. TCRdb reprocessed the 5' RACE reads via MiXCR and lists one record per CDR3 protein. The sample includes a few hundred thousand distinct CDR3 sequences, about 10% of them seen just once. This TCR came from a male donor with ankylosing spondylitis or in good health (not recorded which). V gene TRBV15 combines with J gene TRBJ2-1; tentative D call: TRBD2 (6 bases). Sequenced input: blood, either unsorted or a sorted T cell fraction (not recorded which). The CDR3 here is CATSRSAGTRGEQFF. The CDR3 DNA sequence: TGTGCCACCAGCAGATCCGCCGGGACGCGGGGTGAGCAGTTCTTC.